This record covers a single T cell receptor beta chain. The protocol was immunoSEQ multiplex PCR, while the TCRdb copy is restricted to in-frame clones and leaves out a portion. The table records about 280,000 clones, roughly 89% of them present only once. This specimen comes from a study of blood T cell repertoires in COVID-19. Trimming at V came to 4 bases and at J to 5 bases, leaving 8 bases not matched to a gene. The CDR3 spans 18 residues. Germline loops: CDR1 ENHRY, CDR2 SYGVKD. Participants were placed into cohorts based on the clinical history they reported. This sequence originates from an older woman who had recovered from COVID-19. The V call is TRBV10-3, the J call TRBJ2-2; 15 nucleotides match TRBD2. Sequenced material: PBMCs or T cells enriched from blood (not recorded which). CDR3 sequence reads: CAISAPGLAGGGTGELFF. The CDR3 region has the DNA TGTGCCATCAGTGCCCCGGGACTAGCGGGGGGAGGTACCGGGGAGCTGTTTTTT.